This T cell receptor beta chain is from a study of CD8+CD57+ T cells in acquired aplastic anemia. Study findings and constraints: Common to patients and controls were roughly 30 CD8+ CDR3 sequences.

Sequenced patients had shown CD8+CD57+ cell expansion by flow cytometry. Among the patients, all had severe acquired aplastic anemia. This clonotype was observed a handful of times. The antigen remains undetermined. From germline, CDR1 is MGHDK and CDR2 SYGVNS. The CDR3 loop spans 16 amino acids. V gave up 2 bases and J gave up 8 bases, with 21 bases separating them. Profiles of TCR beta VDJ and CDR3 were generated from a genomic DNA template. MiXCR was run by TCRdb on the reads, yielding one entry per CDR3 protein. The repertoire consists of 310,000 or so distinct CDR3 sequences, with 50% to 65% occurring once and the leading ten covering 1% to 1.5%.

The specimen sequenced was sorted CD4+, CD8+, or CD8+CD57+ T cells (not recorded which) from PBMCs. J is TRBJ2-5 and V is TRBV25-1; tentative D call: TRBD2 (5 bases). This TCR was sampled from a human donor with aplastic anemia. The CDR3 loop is CASSEMHDYPGGTQYF. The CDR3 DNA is TGTGCCAGCAGTGAAATGCACGACTACCCCGGTGGAACCCAGTACTTC.